This T cell receptor (beta chain) was found in a study of T cells in Graves' hyperthyroidism and ophthalmopathy. Looking at the study overall: It was at initial diagnosis, before any treatment, that peripheral blood was collected. Notes on the study in general: The blood repertoire included most of the expanded thyroid clonotypes above 0.001.

This CDR3 contains 13 residues. Trimming shortened V by 5 bases and J by 6 bases, and 13 bases separated the two germline ends. This clonotype showed up just a few times. Its antigen is still unknown. Fresh peripheral blood, roughly 10 ml, was the source of the PBMCs. RNA transcripts yielded amplified TCR beta CDR3 regions. The HTBI set primed first-round TCR CDR3 RT-PCR. TCRdb processed the multiplex PCR reads anew with MiXCR; each CDR3 protein has one entry. The table has approximately 600,000 distinct CDR3 sequences, roughly 14% seen once; the top ten hold about 3.9%. This receptor was identified in a woman in her thirties or forties with Graves' ophthalmopathy. The V gene is TRBV12-3 or TRBV12-4, the J gene TRBJ1-1; D ambiguous. Sequenced material: blood. CDR3 sequence: CASSPAGFAEAFF. In DNA, the CDR3 is TGTGCCAGCAGTCCGGCCGGGTTTGCTGAAGCTTTCTTT.